Following are 28 T cell receptor beta chains from one sample sequenced in a study of cytomegalovirus exposure and HLA in healthy donors. Use of 60 Vbeta and 13 Jbeta primers characterized the PCR. Only in-frame clones appear in the TCRdb table, and some are missing; sequencing was by immunoSEQ multiplex PCR. The sample consists of 120,000 to 150,000 clones, 75% to 90% of them appearing once. The sequenced sample was PBMCs. These receptors originate from a young woman in good health and CMV-seronegative.

This clone appeared once. CDR3: CASSLSTATEAFF. The CDR3 DNA reads as TGTGCCAGCAGCTTAAGCACAGCCACTGAAGCTTTCTTT. The chain recombines TRBV11-1 with TRBJ1-1; no firm D call. V was trimmed by 2 bases and J by 4 bases, leaving 8 bases between them. This CDR3 comprises 13 residues. Germline CDR1 and CDR2: SGHAT and FQDESV (reference sequence).

This clone has more than one count but fewer than ten. The chain joins TRBV6-1 to TRBJ1-3; a weak D match, TRBD1 (6 bases). The CDR3 length is 16 residues. V was pared by 1 base and J by 0 bases, with 10 bases between. CDR1 and CDR2 (germline): MNHNS, SASEGT. The CDR3 sequence: CASSEVWTDSGNTIYF. The CDR3 DNA is TGTGCCAGCAGTGAAGTGTGGACAGACTCTGGAAACACCATATATTTT.

The J gene is TRBJ2-1, the V gene TRBV5-8; the match to TRBD2 covers 7 bases. With 2 bases clipped from V and 1 base from J, the junction kept 9 bases outside the gene matches. The CDR3 consists of 17 residues. CDR1 SGHTS and CDR2 YDEGEE come from the germline V gene. CDR3 residues: CASSLQGGRGSYNEQFF. The CDR3 DNA reads TGTGCCAGCAGCTTACAAGGCGGGAGAGGTTCCTACAATGAGCAGTTCTTC. Full variable domain (remainder filled in from reference TRBV5-8 and TRBJ2-1): EAGVTQSPTHLIKTRGQQATLRCSPISGHTSVYWYQQALGLGLQFLLWYDEGEERNRGNFPPRFSGRQFPNYSSELNVNALELEDSALYLCASSLQGGRGSYNEQFFGPGTRLTVL.

In this sample, this clone turned up a few times. The chain recombines TRBV4-1 with TRBJ1-4, with TRBD1 identical over 9 bases. Germline V lookup: CDR1 MGHRA, CDR2 YSYEKL. The junction had 10 bases not matched to a gene; V was cut back by 4 bases and J by 7 bases. There are 16 residues in the CDR3. CDR3 amino acids: CASSRDEGQGGEKLFF. The CDR3, as DNA: TGCGCCAGCAGCCGAGATGAGGGACAGGGAGGTGAAAAACTGTTTTTT.

A few counts support this clone. The CDR3 sequence: CASSQGTGGAYEQYF. The CDR3 nucleotides read TGCGCCAGCAGCCAAGGGACAGGGGGCGCCTACGAGCAGTACTTC. The chain combines TRBV4-1 with TRBJ2-7, with TRBD1 identical over 11 bases. The CDR3 extends over 15 amino acids. CDR1 and CDR2 from the germline V gene are MGHRA and YSYEKL. V trimming: 1 base; J trimming: 2 bases; junction bases outside the gene matches: 1.

The chain couples TRBV7-2 to TRBJ1-2; D possibly corresponds to TRBD1 (5 bases). This CDR3 is built from 19 residues. CDR1 SGHTA and CDR2 FQGNSA come from the germline V gene. Trimming removed 2 bases at V and 2 bases at J, with 24 bases between. CDR3 region: CASSLRTVGRGRLNYGYTF. For the CDR3, the DNA is TGTGCCAGCAGCTTAAGGACGGTAGGGCGGGGGAGGTTGAACTATGGCTACACCTTC.

The rearrangement uses TRBV5-4 and TRBJ2-5; 10 positions agree with TRBD2. Germline CDR1 and CDR2: SGHNT and YYREEE (reference sequence). This CDR3 has 18 residues. The trim removed 0 bases at V and 5 bases at J, leaving 13 bases unmatched. The CDR3 sequence is CASSLGLSGGAVRETQYF. CDR3 DNA sequence: TGTGCCAGCAGCTTGGGCCTAAGCGGGGGGGCGGTTAGGGAGACCCAGTACTTC.

This clone was seen a few times. CDR3 DNA sequence: TGTGCCAGCAGCTCAGGGGTTTCCTACAATGAGCAGTTCTTC. Its protein is CASSSGVSYNEQFF. The chain couples TRBV5-8 to TRBJ2-1, with a weak D call TRBD1 (6 bases). V was clipped by 3 bases and J by 1 base, with 8 bases between them. The CDR3 is made up of 14 amino acids. Germline CDR1 reads SGHTS; CDR2 reads YDEGEE.

This sequence joins TRBV28 and TRBJ2-5; the match to TRBD2 covers 9 bases. V was pared by 2 bases and J by 5 bases, with 6 bases of the junction left unmatched. There are 15 residues in the CDR3. Germline V gene data show CDR1 as MDHEN and CDR2 as SYDVKM. CDR3 in amino acids: CASSLAGGRRETQYF. CDR3 sequence (DNA): TGTGCCAGCAGTTTAGCGGGAGGGCGGCGGGAGACCCAGTACTTC.

The chain employs TRBV2 and TRBJ1-2; weak D call: TRBD1 (6 bases). CDR1 and CDR2 (germline): SNHLY, FYNNEI. Trimming left V 8 bases short and J 1 base short, with 14 bases between. The CDR3 length is 14 residues. The CDR3 sequence is CASYRTGFNYGYTF. The CDR3 coding sequence is TGTGCCAGCTACCGTACAGGGTTTAACTATGGCTACACCTTC.

The rearrangement links TRBV6-5 to TRBJ1-5; the D gene is possibly TRBD1 (5 bases). Trimming pared 6 bases from V and 7 bases from J, leaving 13 bases between. This CDR3 spans 13 amino acids. The germline gives CDR1 MNHEY, CDR2 SVGAGI. The CDR3 DNA is TGTGCCAGCAGCCAGGGTTTAAAGCAGCCCCAGCATTTT. Translation: CASSQGLKQPQHF.

The chain employs TRBV29-1 and TRBJ1-4, with 8 bases fitting TRBD1. From germline, CDR1 is SQVTM and CDR2 ANQGSEA. CDR3 length: 17 amino acids. With V trimmed by 4 bases and J by 3 bases, 13 bases remained unmatched. CDR3 bases: TGCAGCGTTGTTGAACGGCTCAGGGGGCAGGCTAATGAAAAACTGTTTTTT. Its translation: CSVVERLRGQANEKLFF.

The chain is built from TRBV29-1 and TRBJ1-2, with D uncertain. V lost 3 bases to trimming and J lost 1 base, with 6 bases between them. Germline CDR1 reads SQVTM; CDR2 reads ANQGSEA. There are 12 residues in the CDR3. The CDR3 DNA reads as TGCAGCGTTGAGGGAGATAACTATGGCTACACCTTC. It encodes CSVEGDNYGYTF.

This clone was recorded only once. The genes are TRBV28 and TRBJ1-3; 7 nucleotides match TRBD1. V was pared by 9 bases and J by 4 bases, with 6 bases of the junction left unmatched. The CDR3 spans 13 residues. Per the germline V gene, CDR1 is MDHEN and CDR2 is SYDVKM. This CDR3 is CASTGTEGNTIYF. The CDR3 nucleotides are TGTGCCAGTACAGGGACAGAAGGAAACACCATATATTTT.

The chain couples TRBV6-5 to TRBJ2-5; TRBD1 matches 7 bases. This CDR3 is 15 amino acids long. The ends lost 3 bases at V and 1 base at J; junction bases unmatched: 5. Per germline, CDR1 MNHEY and CDR2 SVGAGI. The CDR3 spells CASSYKTGSQETQYF. DNA of the CDR3: TGTGCCAGCAGTTATAAGACAGGGAGCCAAGAGACCCAGTACTTC.

The chain employs TRBV11-2 and TRBJ2-2, with D maybe TRBD2 (5 bases). The V end was cut by 3 bases, the J end by 7 bases, with 15 bases between. The CDR3 loop spans 15 amino acids. From germline, CDR1 is SGHAT and CDR2 FQNNGV. DNA for the CDR3: TGTGCCAGCAGCTTGAGCGTCGGGGTGGTCGGGGAGCTGTTTTTT. This codes for CASSLSVGVVGELFF.

The V and J genes are TRBV29-1 and TRBJ2-7; TRBD1 agrees at 8 bases. Germline V CDR1 and CDR2: SQVTM, ANQGSEA. Trimming cost V 5 bases and J 6 bases; bases outside gene matches: 6. CDR3 length equals 12 residues. The DNA of the CDR3 is TGCAGCGTTTCGGACAGGGCTGGCGAGCAGTACTTC. This translates into CSVSDRAGEQYF.

V and J are TRBV11-2 and TRBJ2-1; TRBD2 aligns across 7 bases. Germline V gene lookup returns CDR1 SGHAT and CDR2 FQNNGV. V shed 6 bases, J shed 0 bases, and the junction held 8 bases outside the gene matches. This CDR3 is 16 amino acids long. The CDR3 loop reads CASRPIAGSSYNEQFF. CDR3 in DNA: TGTGCCAGCAGGCCGATAGCGGGTAGCTCCTACAATGAGCAGTTCTTC.

This clone appeared a single time. The genes are TRBV2 and TRBJ2-1, with TRBD2 matching 7 bases. This CDR3 spans 15 amino acids. Germline assignment: CDR1 SNHLY and CDR2 FYNNEI. Trimming took 4 bases from V and 3 from J; bases not matched to a gene: 6. CDR3 residues: CASSAGGSRYNEQFF. The DNA of the CDR3 is TGTGCCAGCAGTGCCGGGGGGAGTCGCTACAATGAGCAGTTCTTC.

This clone was observed a few times. The chain carries TRBV30 and TRBJ2-6; D call uncertain. This CDR3 has 16 amino acids. V dropped 0 bases and J dropped 2 bases, with 11 bases sitting between them. The germline V gene has CDR1 GTSNPN and CDR2 SVGIG (reference sequence). The CDR3: CAWSVPVVTGANVLTF. DNA of the CDR3: TGTGCCTGGAGTGTACCAGTGGTGACTGGGGCCAACGTCCTGACTTTC.

The V and J genes are TRBV30 and TRBJ2-3, with D maybe TRBD2 (5 bases). This CDR3 region has 15 residues. Per the germline V gene, CDR1 is GTSNPN and CDR2 is SVGIG (reference sequence). V gave up 2 bases and J gave up 3 bases, with 15 bases separating them. The CDR3 region is CAWSKGGRSTDTQYF. CDR3 in DNA: TGTGCCTGGAGTAAAGGCGGGCGGTCGACAGATACGCAGTATTTT.

The chain links TRBV6-4 to TRBJ2-1; TRBD2 aligns across 15 bases. Trimming at V came to 4 bases and at J to 6 bases, leaving 7 bases not matched to a gene. The CDR3 length is 17 residues. Germline CDR1 MRHNA, CDR2 SNTAGT. The CDR3 nucleotides are TGTGCCAGCAGTGCCCTATGGACTAGCGGGAGGGGCAATGAGCAGTTCTTC. It yields the protein CASSALWTSGRGNEQFF.

The rearrangement links TRBV7-9 to TRBJ2-1, with D possibly TRBD2 on 6 matching bases. The CDR3 sequence is 14 residues long. V was cut by 1 base and J by 9 bases, with 13 bases left in between. CDR1 and CDR2 from the germline V gene are SEHNR and FQNEAQ (reference sequence). CDR3 nucleotide sequence: TGTGCCAGCAGCTTAGGCTCGGGAGAGGGTGAGCAGTTCTTC. Protein product: CASSLGSGEGEQFF. Supplemented by reference TRBV7-9 and TRBJ2-1, the full variable domain reads DTGVSQNPRHKITKRGQNVTFRCDPISEHNRLYWYRQTLGQGPEFLTYFQNEAQLEKSRLLSDRFSAERPKGSFSTLEIQRTEQGDSAMYLCASSLGSGEGEQFFGPGTRLTVL.

This chain joins TRBV7-9 and TRBJ2-1; 8 nucleotides match TRBD1. The CDR3 is made up of 15 amino acids. V trimming: 6 bases; J trimming: 0 bases; junction bases outside the gene matches: 4. CDR1 and CDR2 (germline): SEHNR, FQNEAQ (reference sequence). The CDR3 nucleotides are TGTGCCAGCAGTGGTACAGGGGGCTCCTACAATGAGCAGTTCTTC. Translated: CASSGTGGSYNEQFF.

The chain recombines TRBV30 with TRBJ1-4; 7 positions agree with TRBD1. The CDR3 totals 14 residues. Germline V lookup: CDR1 GTSNPN, CDR2 SVGIG (reference sequence). Germline trimming cut 3 bases from V and 6 bases from J; bases unmatched to any gene: 7. The CDR3 nucleotides are TGTGCCTGGAGGGCCCAGGGGGACCATGAAAAACTGTTTTTT. Its translation is CAWRAQGDHEKLFF.

This clone was recorded once. This sequence joins TRBV18 and TRBJ2-6, with D possibly TRBD1 on 6 matching bases. V was cut by 3 bases and J by 2 bases, with 14 bases left in between. The CDR3 runs 17 residues. Germline CDR1 KGHSH, CDR2 LQKENI. This CDR3 reads CASSPTTAGAGANVLTF. CDR3 coding DNA: TGTGCCAGCTCACCCACAACCGCAGGGGCTGGGGCCAACGTCCTGACTTTC.

The chain couples TRBV19 to TRBJ1-6, with TRBD1 as a possible D gene (6 bases). This CDR3 is 12 amino acids long. V was pared by 10 bases and J by 11 bases, with 15 bases between. CDR1 is LNHDA, CDR2 SQIVND, per germline (reference sequence). In DNA form, the CDR3 reads TGTGCCACGGGTGAGGGGGGGCCACCCCTCCACTTT. Its protein product is CATGEGGPPLHF.

This chain uses TRBV19 with TRBJ1-2; D is unresolved. The CDR3 consists of 15 residues. Per germline, CDR1 LNHDA and CDR2 SQIVND (reference sequence). V was cut by 1 base and J by 0 bases, with 9 bases left in between. The CDR3: CASSIGLRANYGYTF. CDR3 bases: TGTGCCAGTAGTATAGGCCTACGGGCTAACTATGGCTACACCTTC.